These 28 T cell receptor beta chains originate from one sample sequenced in a study of T cell repertoires in cytomegalovirus infection. No antigen has been assigned to these receptors. TCRdb itself ran the reads through MiXCR, one entry per CDR3 protein. Of some 500,000 distinct CDR3 sequences in the sample, roughly 34% are singletons; the top ten hold 17%. The sample here was cultured PBMCs, taken from culture after CMV antigen stimulation. The origin of the receptors is a human donor in good health (CMV status not recorded). Some clones in this sample may be carry-over from other donors' samples.

The rearrangement joins TRBV10-3 to TRBJ2-1; 7 nucleotides agree with TRBD1. The ends lost 5 bases at V and 6 bases at J; junction bases unmatched: 10. The CDR3 length is 15 residues. Germline assignment: CDR1 ENHRY and CDR2 SYGVKD. The CDR3 DNA is TGTGCCATCAGTCGGGACAGTGATTATAGCAATGAGCAGTTCTTC. Its translation: CAISRDSDYSNEQFF.

The gene calls are TRBV18 and TRBJ2-7, with 10 bases fitting TRBD2. Losses at the gene ends were 4 bases for V and 6 bases for J; bases not matched to a gene: 12. The CDR3 contains 16 residues. Germline V gene lookup returns CDR1 KGHSH and CDR2 LQKENI. The CDR3 DNA reads as TGTGCCAGCTCACTTAGTGGGACTAGCGCATCATCCGAGCAGTACGTC. Encoded protein: CASSLSGTSASSEQYV.

This clonotype has a handful of counts. The J gene is TRBJ1-3, the V gene TRBV6-1; D is unclear. CDR1 and CDR2 from the germline V gene are MNHNS and SASEGT. The V end lost 7 bases, the J end lost 0 bases, and 16 bases lay between the germline ends. The CDR3 spans 16 residues. CDR3 coding DNA: TGTGCCAGCACCTTCGGCGGCTTCAACTCTGGAAACACCATATATTTT. This sequence encodes CASTFGGFNSGNTIYF.

V gene TRBV6-2 or TRBV6-3 combines with J gene TRBJ2-5; 8 bases match TRBD2. This CDR3 has 13 amino acids. Germline CDR1 MNHEY, CDR2 SVGEGT. V lost 7 bases to trimming and J lost 2 bases; unmatched junction nucleotides: 3. The CDR3 DNA is TGTGCCAGCAAAGCGGGGGCACAAGAGACCCAGTACTTC. The encoded protein is CASKAGAQETQYF.

CDR3 nucleotide sequence: TGTGCCAGCAGCTTAGAACAGACTGAAGCTTTCTTT. Translated: CASSLEQTEAFF. This chain joins TRBV11-3 and TRBJ1-1; D is unresolved. Deletions cut 0 bases from V and 5 bases from J, with 4 bases between. Germline CDR1 is SGHNT and CDR2 is YENEEA. The CDR3 has 12 amino acids.

This clonotype has only a few counts. This chain joins TRBV6-1 and TRBJ2-3, with D maybe TRBD1 (6 bases). The CDR3 length is 14 residues. CDR1 MNHNS and CDR2 SASEGT come from the germline V gene. Between the trimmed V and J ends, which lost 2 bases and 0 bases, there was a span of 6 bases. Here the CDR3 DNA reads TGTGCCAGCAGTGAAAGGGGGAGCACAGATACGCAGTATTTT. Its protein product is CASSERGSTDTQYF.

This clonotype was detected only a few times. The chain combines TRBV7-2 with TRBJ2-3; D uncertain. Trimming cost V 0 bases and J 4 bases, with 5 bases left between them. This CDR3 has 13 residues. The germline gives CDR1 SGHTA, CDR2 FQGNSA. CDR3 amino acids: CASSLAFSDTQYF. The CDR3 bases are TGTGCCAGCAGCTTAGCTTTTTCAGATACGCAGTATTTT.

This clonotype was detected a few times. The chain employs TRBV7-6 and TRBJ2-3; the D is unclear. Germline CDR1 SGHVS, CDR2 FNYEAQ. The V end was cut by 5 bases, the J end by 2 bases, with 17 bases between. The CDR3 runs 16 residues. The CDR3 spells CASSADVIGYTDTQYF. Here the CDR3 DNA reads TGTGCCAGCAGCGCGGACGTCATAGGATACACAGATACGCAGTATTTT.

This clonotype has a handful of counts. V and J are TRBV7-6 and TRBJ2-1; D remains unclear. Germline V gene data show CDR1 as SGHVS and CDR2 as FNYEAQ. The germline V and J ends were trimmed by 2 bases and 6 bases, with 5 bases remaining between them. The CDR3 is 12 residues long. Written as DNA, the CDR3 is TGTGCCAGCAGCTTACACGGCAATGAGCAGTTCTTC. It specifies CASSLHGNEQFF.

This sequence joins TRBV6-8 and TRBJ2-5; 7 bases match TRBD2. The germline gives CDR1 MNHGY, CDR2 SAAAGT. Trimming took 0 bases from V and 5 from J; bases not matched to a gene: 12. This CDR3 has 17 residues. The CDR3 protein is CASSYSNVIRGGETQYF. The CDR3 nucleotides read TGTGCCAGCAGTTACTCGAATGTCATCCGGGGAGGGGAGACCCAGTACTTC.

This clonotype was detected ten times or more. The V call is TRBV7-6, the J call TRBJ2-3, with 10 positions matching TRBD1. The CDR3 totals 16 residues. The germline V gene has CDR1 SGHVS and CDR2 FNYEAQ. The V segment lost 5 bases and the J segment 3 bases; nucleotides outside the gene matches: 8. CDR3 amino acids: CASSQRTGGWTDTQYF. In DNA form, the CDR3 reads TGTGCCAGCAGCCAGAGGACAGGGGGATGGACAGATACGCAGTATTTT.

This clonotype was observed a few times. V gene TRBV4-2 combines with J gene TRBJ1-1; the D is unclear. There are 14 residues in the CDR3. CDR1 and CDR2 (germline): LGHNA, YNFKEQ. Deletions cut 0 bases from V and 0 bases from J, with 5 bases between. Here the CDR3 reads CASSQEGMNTEAFF. The DNA for the CDR3 is TGTGCCAGCAGCCAAGAGGGGATGAACACTGAAGCTTTCTTT.

The rearrangement joins TRBV28 to TRBJ1-1; 10 bases fit TRBD1. Germline CDR1 is MDHEN and CDR2 is SYDVKM. Trimming took 7 bases from V and 5 from J; bases not matched to a gene: 7. The CDR3 is 14 amino acids. The CDR3 sequence: CASTSGTGVTEAFF. The CDR3, as DNA: TGTGCCAGCACTTCCGGGACAGGGGTAACTGAAGCTTTCTTT.

This clonotype was counted between two and nine times. This chain connects TRBV9 to TRBJ1-1; 8 bases are a match to TRBD1. Per germline, CDR1 SGDLS and CDR2 YYNGEE. The CDR3 has 15 residues. J was trimmed by 0 bases and V by 3 bases; bases with no gene match: 4. CDR3 bases: TGTGCCAGCAGCGGGACAGGGTCCATGAACACTGAAGCTTTCTTT. Translation: CASSGTGSMNTEAFF. Full variable domain (outside the CDR3, taken from reference TRBV9 and TRBJ1-1): DSGVTQTPKHLITATGQRVTLRCSPRSGDLSVYWYQQSLDQGLQFLIQYYNGEERAKGNILERFSAQQFPDLHSELNLSSLELGDSALYFCASSGTGSMNTEAFFGQGTRLTVV.

V usage is TRBV27 and J usage is TRBJ2-7; 9 nucleotides line up with TRBD1. The CDR3 is 13 amino acids. Germline CDR1 and CDR2: MNHEY and SMNVEV (reference sequence). J gave up 2 bases and V 6 bases, and 2 bases lay outside the gene matches. The CDR3 coding sequence is TGTGCCAGCAGGGGGACAGGGACCTACGAGCAGTACGTC. Translated, it gives CASRGTGTYEQYV.

The gene calls are TRBV16 and TRBJ2-1; a possible D gene is TRBD2 (6 bases). Per the germline V gene, CDR1 is KGHSY and CDR2 is FQNENV. The V gene lost 6 bases and the J gene lost 4 bases, with 19 bases spanning the gap. The CDR3 is 16 amino acids. The CDR3 reads CASSPPTLAQYNEQFF. CDR3 coding DNA: TGTGCCAGCAGTCCCCCCACCCTAGCGCAGTACAATGAGCAGTTCTTC.

The chain has TRBV7-3 and TRBJ2-7, with TRBD1 identical over 10 bases. With V trimmed by 7 bases and J by 2 bases, 11 bases remained unmatched. The CDR3 spans 16 residues. CDR1 and CDR2 from the germline V gene are SGHTA and FQGTGA. In nucleotides, the CDR3 is TGTGCCAGCACCAACCCCGGGACAGGGGATACCTACGAGCAGTACTTC. As protein: CASTNPGTGDTYEQYF.

This rearrangement joins TRBV6-8 to TRBJ2-7; 8 bases match TRBD1. This CDR3 contains 14 residues. The V and J ends lost 6 bases and 4 bases, in that order; junction bases with no gene match: 8. Per germline, CDR1 MNHGY and CDR2 SAAAGT. Here the CDR3 DNA reads TGTGCCAGCAGCGAAACAGGGGGATGGTACGAGCAGTACGTC. It codes for CASSETGGWYEQYV.

V gene TRBV6-1 combines with J gene TRBJ1-1; no clear D. The CDR3 contains 13 residues. CDR1 is MNHNS, CDR2 SASEGT, per germline. The V gene lost 7 bases and the J gene lost 0 bases, with 9 bases spanning the gap. CDR3 sequence reads: CASKRSMNTEAFF. CDR3 nucleotides: TGTGCCAGCAAGAGGTCCATGAACACTGAAGCTTTCTTT.

A few counts support this clonotype. The chain is built from TRBV5-1 and TRBJ2-5, with 9 positions matching TRBD1. The junction had 10 bases not matched to a gene; V was cut back by 6 bases and J by 4 bases. CDR1 is SGHRS, CDR2 YFSETQ, per germline. This CDR3 comprises 15 residues. CDR3 nucleotide sequence: TGCGCCAGCACCCTGACGGGACAGGGTAGAGAGACCCAGTACTTC. Amino acid sequence: CASTLTGQGRETQYF.

The rearrangement joins TRBV6-6 to TRBJ1-5; 8 bases match TRBD1. This CDR3 spans 17 amino acids. With 3 bases clipped from V and 4 bases from J, the junction kept 11 bases outside the gene matches. Germline CDR1 reads MNHNY; CDR2 reads SVGAGI (reference sequence). The CDR3 here is CASSYGQGRMKNQPQHF. Here the CDR3 DNA reads TGTGCCAGCAGTTATGGACAGGGTCGCATGAAAAATCAGCCCCAGCATTTT.

This chain joins TRBV5-8 and TRBJ1-1; D unresolved. CDR1 and CDR2 from the germline V gene are SGHTS and YDEGEE. This CDR3 spans 15 amino acids. The germline V and J ends were trimmed by 6 bases and 2 bases, with 17 bases remaining between them. CDR3 in amino acids: CASTASWRFNTEAFF. The CDR3 nucleotides read TGTGCCAGCACCGCCTCGTGGAGATTCAACACTGAAGCTTTCTTT.

This clonotype appeared a few times. This chain links TRBV7-2 with TRBJ2-3; 11 nucleotides match TRBD2. CDR3 length: 17 residues. Germline values: CDR1 SGHTA, CDR2 FQGNSA. Trimming cost V 5 bases and J 0 bases; bases outside gene matches: 7. As DNA, the CDR3 is TGTGCCAGCAGCCCTATAGCGGGAGGGCCCAGCACAGATACGCAGTATTTT. Its protein product is CASSPIAGGPSTDTQYF.

This chain links TRBV5-5 with TRBJ1-1, with no clear D. The V end lost 0 bases, the J end lost 0 bases, and 18 bases lay between the germline ends. The CDR3 totals 18 residues. Germline lookup yields CDR1 SGHKS and CDR2 YYEKEE (reference sequence). CDR3 nucleotides: TGTGCCAGCAGCTTGGCGGGCCCAAGGCCCCCCATGAACACTGAAGCTTTCTTT. It specifies CASSLAGPRPPMNTEAFF.

Ten or more counts support this clonotype. The chain links TRBV7-2 to TRBJ2-3; possible D gene TRBD1, 5 bases. The V gene's germline CDR1 is SGHTA and CDR2 FQGNSA. The CDR3 runs 14 residues. V was cut by 3 bases and J by 1 base, with 8 bases left in between. CDR3 amino acids: CASSLGRRTDTQYF. The CDR3 nucleotides read TGTGCCAGCAGCTTGGGGCGACGCACAGATACGCAGTATTTT. Looking up the rest from reference TRBV7-2 and TRBJ2-3 gives the full variable domain: GAGVSQSPSNKVTEKGKDVELRCDPISGHTALYWYRQSLGQGLEFLIYFQGNSAPDKSGLPSDRFSAERTGGSVSTLTIQRTQQEDSAVYLCASSLGRRTDTQYFGPGTRLTVL.

The V and J genes are TRBV4-3 and TRBJ2-1, with D perhaps TRBD1 or TRBD2 (5 bases each). Germline loops: CDR1 LGHNA, CDR2 YSLEER. Trimming took off 0 bases at V and 1 base at J, with 10 bases between the two ends. This CDR3 contains 16 residues. CDR3 coding DNA: TGCGCCAGCAGCCAAGAGGAAGGGGAGTCCTACAATGAGCAGTTCTTC. It encodes CASSQEEGESYNEQFF.

The chain links TRBV20-1 to TRBJ1-2, with unresolved D. V lost 6 bases and J 7 bases, leaving 12 bases between the germline ends. Germline V CDR1 and CDR2: DFQATT, SNEGSKA (reference sequence). The CDR3 is made up of 11 amino acids. Here the CDR3 reads CSATQFSGYTF. CDR3 DNA sequence: TGCAGTGCAACGCAATTCAGTGGCTACACCTTC.

This clonotype appeared many times. The chain joins TRBV28 to TRBJ2-6; possible D gene TRBD1, 7 bases. Trimming shortened V by 3 bases and J by 4 bases, and 10 bases separated the two germline ends. Germline assignment: CDR1 MDHEN and CDR2 SYDVKM. The CDR3 contains 15 residues. Here the CDR3 DNA reads TGTGCCAGCAGTTTCAGGGGGAGGGGGGCCAACGTCCTGACTTTC. It is translated as CASSFRGRGANVLTF.